The sequence of this T cell receptor beta chain was determined in a study of blood T cells in healthy people across ages. Trimming cost V 4 bases and J 2 bases; bases outside gene matches: 4. This CDR3 contains 15 residues. Germline CDR1 is SGHTA and CDR2 is FQGNSA. This clonotype was counted between two and nine times. Its antigen is not known. Healthy Caucasians from Russia aged about 6 to 90 served as donors. Primers used in a second PCR of about 6 to 11 cycles were a sample-barcoded 5' primer and a J-beta primer mix. There were at least 2.5 million CDR3-containing paired-end reads obtained from each sample. TCRdb used MiXCR to reprocess the 5' RACE reads, holding one entry per CDR3 protein. The sample records hundreds of thousands of distinct CDR3 sequences, under 55% being singletons. Study results and caveats: There were more naive CD4+ cells and higher diversity in long-lived donors than in aged donors. Reliance upon unsorted PBMCs precluded definitive naive versus antigen-experienced comparison.

Sequencing used blood. The chain joins TRBV7-2 to TRBJ2-1; TRBD2 matches at 8 bases. This TCR was recovered from a man in his 60s in good health. CDR3 coding DNA: TGTGCCAGCAGCTCCGGGGGGGCCACCTACAATGAGCAGTTCTTC. It encodes CASSSGGATYNEQFF.